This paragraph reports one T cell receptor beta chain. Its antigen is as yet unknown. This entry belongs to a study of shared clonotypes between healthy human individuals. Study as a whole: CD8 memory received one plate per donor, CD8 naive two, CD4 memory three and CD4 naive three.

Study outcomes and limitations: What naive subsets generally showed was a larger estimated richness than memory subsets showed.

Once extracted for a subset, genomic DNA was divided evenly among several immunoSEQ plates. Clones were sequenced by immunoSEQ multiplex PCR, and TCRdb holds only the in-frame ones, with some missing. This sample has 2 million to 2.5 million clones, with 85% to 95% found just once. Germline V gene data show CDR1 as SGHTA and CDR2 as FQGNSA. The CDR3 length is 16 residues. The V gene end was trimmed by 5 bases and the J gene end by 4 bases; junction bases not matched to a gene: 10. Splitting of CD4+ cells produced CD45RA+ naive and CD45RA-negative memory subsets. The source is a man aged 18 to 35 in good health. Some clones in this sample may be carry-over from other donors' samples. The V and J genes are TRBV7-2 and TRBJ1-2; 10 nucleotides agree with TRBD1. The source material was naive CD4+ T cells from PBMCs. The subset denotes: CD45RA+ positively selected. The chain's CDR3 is CASSPAGTGVGYGYTF. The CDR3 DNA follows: TGTGCCAGCAGCCCTGCCGGGACAGGGGTTGGCTATGGCTACACCTTC. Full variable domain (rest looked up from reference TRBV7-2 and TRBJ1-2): GAGVSQSPSNKVTEKGKDVELRCDPISGHTALYWYRQSLGQGLEFLIYFQGNSAPDKSGLPSDRFSAERTGGSVSTLTIQRTQQEDSAVYLCASSPAGTGVGYGYTFGSGTRLTVV.